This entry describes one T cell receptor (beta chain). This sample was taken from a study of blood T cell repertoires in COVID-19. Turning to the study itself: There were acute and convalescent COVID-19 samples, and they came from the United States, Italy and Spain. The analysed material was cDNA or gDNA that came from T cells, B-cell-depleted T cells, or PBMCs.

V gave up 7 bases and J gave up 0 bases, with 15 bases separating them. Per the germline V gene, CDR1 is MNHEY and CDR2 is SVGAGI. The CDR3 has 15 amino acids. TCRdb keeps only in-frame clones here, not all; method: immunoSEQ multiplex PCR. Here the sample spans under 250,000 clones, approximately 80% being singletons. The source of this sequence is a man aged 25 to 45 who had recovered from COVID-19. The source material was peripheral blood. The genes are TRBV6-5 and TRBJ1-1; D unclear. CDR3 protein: CASTTSPYLNTEAFF. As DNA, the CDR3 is TGTGCCAGCACCACCTCTCCATACTTGAACACTGAAGCTTTCTTT.